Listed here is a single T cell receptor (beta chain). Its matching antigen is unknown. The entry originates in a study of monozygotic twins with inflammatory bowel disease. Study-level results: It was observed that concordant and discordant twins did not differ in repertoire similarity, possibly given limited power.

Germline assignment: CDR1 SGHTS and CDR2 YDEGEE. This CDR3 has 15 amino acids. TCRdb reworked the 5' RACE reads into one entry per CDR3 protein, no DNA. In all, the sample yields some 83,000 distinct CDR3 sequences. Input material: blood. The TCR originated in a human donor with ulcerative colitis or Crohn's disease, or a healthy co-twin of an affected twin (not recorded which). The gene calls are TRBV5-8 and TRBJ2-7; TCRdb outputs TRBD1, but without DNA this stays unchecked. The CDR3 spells CASSRAAGGGYEQYF.